The entry below describes one TCR beta chain. Its specificity is not known. The isolated RNA, all of it, was reverse transcribed, so expressed TCRB transcripts were what got sequenced. Method: immunoSEQ multiplex PCR; TCRdb's copy keeps in-frame clones and lacks some. The table lists some 370,000 clones, roughly a tenth of them singletons, with roughly 0.54% in the top ten. The CDR3 extends over 13 amino acids. V was pared by 5 bases and J by 9 bases, with 16 bases between. Germline V gene sequence: CDR1 SEHNR, CDR2 FQNEAQ (reference sequence). Researchers reported sorting CD4+ naive, central memory, regulatory and stem cell-like memory cells via CD45RO/CCR7/CD25/CD127/CD95/CD27. This sample stems from a study of beta chain features in type 1 diabetes. Study outcomes and limitations: Patients and controls would share equally any PCR tilt toward shorter templates. Among type 1 diabetes patients, VDJ junctions had fewer insertions and more deletions. Within each of all four CD4+ subsets, Type 1 diabetes patients had TCRB CDR3s that were moderately but significantly shorter. There was a possibility that cDNA sequencing over-represented cells with high TCR expression.

Source material: central memory CD4+ T cells from blood. The chain is built from TRBV7-9 and TRBJ1-1; D might be TRBD1 (5 bases). The TCR originated in a man aged 30 to 45 with type 1 diabetes. The CDR3 nucleotides read TGTGCCAGCAGCCTTCGGGACGGGGGAAAAGCTTTCTTT. It yields the protein CASSLRDGGKAFF.